Following are 4 T cell receptor beta chains from one sample sequenced in a study of preoperative IRX-2 immunotherapy in early breast cancer. TCRdb's table, derived via immunoSEQ multiplex PCR, lists solely in-frame clones and lacks some. Altogether roughly 93,000 clones are present, 70% to 90% being singletons, with the ten largest covering approximately 2%. As to treatment: preoperative locoregional IRX-2 cytokine immunotherapy. Sequenced material: tumor tissue, taken after IRX-2 immunotherapy. The receptors come from a human donor with breast cancer.

The CDR3, as DNA: TGTGCCAGCAGCTTAGACAGCTACTATGGCTACACCTTC. It translates to CASSLDSYYGYTF. This chain joins TRBV7-1 and TRBJ1-2, with D maybe TRBD1 (5 bases). TRBV7-1 is an open reading frame, and its role is uncertain. Trimming pared 4 bases from V and 3 bases from J, leaving 9 bases between. The CDR3 is 13 residues long.

The J gene is TRBJ1-2, the V gene TRBV19; maybe TRBD1 (5 bases). CDR1 LNHDA and CDR2 SQIVND come from the germline V gene (reference sequence). Deletions cut 8 bases from V and 4 bases from J, with 14 bases between. The CDR3 contains 13 residues. The CDR3 reads CASSQGRGYGYTF. CDR3 nucleotides: TGTGCCAGTTCCCAGGGACGCGGCTATGGCTACACCTTC.

The chain links TRBV5-1 to TRBJ1-3; TRBD1 aligns across 7 bases. Germline trimming cut 0 bases from V and 3 bases from J; bases unmatched to any gene: 3. The length of the CDR3 is 15 residues. CDR1 and CDR2 from the germline V gene are SGHRS and YFSETQ. CDR3 sequence (DNA): TGCGCCAGCAGCTTGGGACAGGGTTTTGGAAACACCATATATTTT. It translates to CASSLGQGFGNTIYF.

The chain combines TRBV28 with TRBJ2-7; tentatively, D is TRBD1 (6 bases). Trimming cost V 7 bases and J 4 bases, with 17 bases left between them. CDR1 and CDR2 (germline): MDHEN, SYDVKM. This CDR3 comprises 14 residues. This CDR3 is CASIATGSLYEQYF. DNA for the CDR3: TGTGCCAGCATTGCCACAGGGTCCTTGTACGAGCAGTACTTC. The whole variable domain, remainder taken from reference TRBV28 and TRBJ2-7, is DVKVTQSSRYLVKRTGEKVFLECVQDMDHENMFWYRQDPGLGLRLIYFSYDVKMKEKGDIPEGYSVSREKKERFSLILESASTNQTSMYLCASIATGSLYEQYFGPGTRLTVT.